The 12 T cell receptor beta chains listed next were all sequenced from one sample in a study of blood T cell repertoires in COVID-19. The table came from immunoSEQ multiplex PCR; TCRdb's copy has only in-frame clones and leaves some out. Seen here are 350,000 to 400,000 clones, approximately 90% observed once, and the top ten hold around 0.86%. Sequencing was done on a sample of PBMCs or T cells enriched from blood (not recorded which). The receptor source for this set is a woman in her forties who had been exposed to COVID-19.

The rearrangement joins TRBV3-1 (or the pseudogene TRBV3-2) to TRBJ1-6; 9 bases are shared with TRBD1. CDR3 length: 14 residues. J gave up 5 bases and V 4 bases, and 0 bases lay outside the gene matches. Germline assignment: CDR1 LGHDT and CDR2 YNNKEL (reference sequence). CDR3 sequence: CASSRTGDNSPLHF. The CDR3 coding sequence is TGTGCCAGCAGCCGGACAGGGGATAATTCACCCCTCCACTTT.

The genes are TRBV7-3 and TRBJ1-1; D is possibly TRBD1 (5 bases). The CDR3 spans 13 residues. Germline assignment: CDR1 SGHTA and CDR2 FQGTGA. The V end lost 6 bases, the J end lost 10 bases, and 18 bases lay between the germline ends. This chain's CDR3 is CASSPKPGLGAFF. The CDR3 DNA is TGTGCCAGCAGTCCGAAGCCGGGACTAGGAGCTTTCTTT.

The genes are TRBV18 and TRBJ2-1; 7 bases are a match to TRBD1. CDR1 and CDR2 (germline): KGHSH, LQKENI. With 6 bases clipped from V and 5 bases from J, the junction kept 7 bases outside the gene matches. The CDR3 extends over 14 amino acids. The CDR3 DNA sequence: TGTGCCAGCTCCAGAGACAGGGCCGACAATGAGCAGTTCTTC. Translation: CASSRDRADNEQFF.

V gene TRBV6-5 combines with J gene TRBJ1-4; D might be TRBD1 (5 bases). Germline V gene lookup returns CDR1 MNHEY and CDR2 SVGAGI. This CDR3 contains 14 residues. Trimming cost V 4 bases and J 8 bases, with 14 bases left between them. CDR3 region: CASSSLGTGEKLFF. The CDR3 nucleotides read TGTGCCAGCAGTTCCCTCGGGACTGGGGAAAAACTGTTTTTT.

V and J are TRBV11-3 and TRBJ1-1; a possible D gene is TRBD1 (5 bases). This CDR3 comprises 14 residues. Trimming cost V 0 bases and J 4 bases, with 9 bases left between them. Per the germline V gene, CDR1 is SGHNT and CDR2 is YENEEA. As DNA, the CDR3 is TGTGCCAGCAGCTTAGAGGGGCGGGGCACTGAAGCTTTCTTT. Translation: CASSLEGRGTEAFF.

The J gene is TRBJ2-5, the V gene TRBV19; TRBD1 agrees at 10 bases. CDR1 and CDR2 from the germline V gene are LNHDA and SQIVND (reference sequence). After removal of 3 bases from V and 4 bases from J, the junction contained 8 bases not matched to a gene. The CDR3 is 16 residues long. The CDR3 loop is CASSIRTGGLVETQYF. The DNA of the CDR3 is TGTGCCAGTAGTATTAGGACAGGGGGTTTGGTAGAGACCCAGTACTTC. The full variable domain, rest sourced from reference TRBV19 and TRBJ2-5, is DGGITQSPKYLFRKEGQNVTLSCEQNLNHDAMYWYRQDPGQGLRLIYYSQIVNDFQKGDIAEGYSVSREKKESFPLTVTSAQKNPTAFYLCASSIRTGGLVETQYFGPGTRLLVL.

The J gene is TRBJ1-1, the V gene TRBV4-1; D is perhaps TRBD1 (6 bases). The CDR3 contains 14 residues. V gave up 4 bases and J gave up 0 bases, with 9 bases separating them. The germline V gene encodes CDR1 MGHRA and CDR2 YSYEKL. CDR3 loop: CASSLGQLNTEAFF. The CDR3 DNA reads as TGCGCCAGCAGCCTCGGACAGTTGAACACTGAAGCTTTCTTT.

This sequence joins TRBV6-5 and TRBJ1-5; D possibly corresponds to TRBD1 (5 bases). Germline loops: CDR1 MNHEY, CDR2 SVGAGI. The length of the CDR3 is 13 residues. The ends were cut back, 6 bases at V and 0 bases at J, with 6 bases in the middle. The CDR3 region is CASRGDSNQPQHF. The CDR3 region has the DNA TGTGCCAGCAGAGGGGATAGCAATCAGCCCCAGCATTTT.

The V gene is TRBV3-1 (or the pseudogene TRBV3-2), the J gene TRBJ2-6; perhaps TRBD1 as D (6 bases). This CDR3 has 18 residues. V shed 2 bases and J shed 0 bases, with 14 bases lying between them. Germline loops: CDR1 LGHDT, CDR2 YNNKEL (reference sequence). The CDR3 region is CASSQNRASNSGANVLTF. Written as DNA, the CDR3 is TGTGCCAGCAGCCAAAACAGGGCTTCCAACTCTGGGGCCAACGTCCTGACTTTC.

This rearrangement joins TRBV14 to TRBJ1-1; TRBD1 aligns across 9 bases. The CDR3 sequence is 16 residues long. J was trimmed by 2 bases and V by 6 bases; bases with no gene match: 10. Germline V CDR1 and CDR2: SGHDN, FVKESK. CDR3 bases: TGTGCCAGCAGTTACTACAGGGGGCTTGGCAACACTGAAGCTTTCTTT. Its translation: CASSYYRGLGNTEAFF.

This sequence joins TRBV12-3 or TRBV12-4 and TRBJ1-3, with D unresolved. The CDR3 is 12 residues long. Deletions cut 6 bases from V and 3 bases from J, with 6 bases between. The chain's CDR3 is CASRALGNTIYF. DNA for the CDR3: TGTGCCAGCAGAGCCCTTGGAAACACCATATATTTT.

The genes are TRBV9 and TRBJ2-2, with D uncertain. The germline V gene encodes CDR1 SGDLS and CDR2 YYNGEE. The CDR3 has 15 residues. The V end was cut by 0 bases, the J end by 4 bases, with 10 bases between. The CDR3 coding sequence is TGTGCCAGCAGCGTAGGCCGGGTTGGCACCGGGGAGCTGTTTTTT. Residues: CASSVGRVGTGELFF.